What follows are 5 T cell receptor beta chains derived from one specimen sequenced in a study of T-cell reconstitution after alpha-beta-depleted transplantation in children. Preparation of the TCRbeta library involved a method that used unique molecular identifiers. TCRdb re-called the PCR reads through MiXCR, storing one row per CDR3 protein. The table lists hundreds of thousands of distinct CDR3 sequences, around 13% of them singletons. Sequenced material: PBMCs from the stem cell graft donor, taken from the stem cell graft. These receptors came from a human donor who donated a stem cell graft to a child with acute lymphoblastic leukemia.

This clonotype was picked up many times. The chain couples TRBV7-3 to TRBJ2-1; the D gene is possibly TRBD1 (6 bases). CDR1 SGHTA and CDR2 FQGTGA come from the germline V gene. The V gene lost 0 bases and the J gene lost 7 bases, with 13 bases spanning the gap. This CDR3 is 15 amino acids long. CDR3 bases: TGTGCCAGCAGCTTAACGGCTACAGGGTTTAATGAGCAGTTCTTC. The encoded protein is CASSLTATGFNEQFF. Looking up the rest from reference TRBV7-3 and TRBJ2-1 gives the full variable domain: GAGVSQTPSNKVTEKGKYVELRCDPISGHTALYWYRQSLGQGPEFLIYFQGTGAADDSGLPNDRFFAVRPEGSVSTLKIQRTERGDSAVYLCASSLTATGFNEQFFGPGTRLTVL.

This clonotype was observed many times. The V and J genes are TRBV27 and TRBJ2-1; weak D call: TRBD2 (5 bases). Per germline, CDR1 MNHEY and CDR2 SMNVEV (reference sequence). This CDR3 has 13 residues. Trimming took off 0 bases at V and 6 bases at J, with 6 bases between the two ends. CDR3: CASSLSRGNEQFF. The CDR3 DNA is TGTGCCAGCAGTTTATCACGGGGCAATGAGCAGTTCTTC.

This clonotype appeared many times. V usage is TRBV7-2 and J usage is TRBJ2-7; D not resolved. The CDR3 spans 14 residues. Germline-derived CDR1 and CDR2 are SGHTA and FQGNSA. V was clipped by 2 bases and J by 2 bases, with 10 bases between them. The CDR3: CASSLSGSAYEQYF. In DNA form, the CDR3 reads TGTGCCAGCAGCTTATCGGGCAGCGCCTACGAGCAGTACTTC.

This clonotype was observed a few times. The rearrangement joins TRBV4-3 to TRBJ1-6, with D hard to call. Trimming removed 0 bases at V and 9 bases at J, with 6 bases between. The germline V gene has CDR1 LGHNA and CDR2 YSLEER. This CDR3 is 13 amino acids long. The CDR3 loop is CASSQDSRSPLHF. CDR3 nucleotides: TGCGCCAGCAGCCAAGATTCGCGTTCACCCCTCCACTTT.

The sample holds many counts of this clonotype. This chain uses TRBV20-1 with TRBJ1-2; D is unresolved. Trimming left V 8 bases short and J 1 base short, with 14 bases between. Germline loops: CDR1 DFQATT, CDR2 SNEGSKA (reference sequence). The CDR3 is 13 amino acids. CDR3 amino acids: CSPPEPNNYGYTF. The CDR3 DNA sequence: TGCAGTCCTCCGGAACCGAATAACTATGGCTACACCTTC.